This is a list of T cell receptor beta chains from one sample in a study of cytomegalovirus exposure and HLA in healthy donors. Produced via immunoSEQ multiplex PCR; TCRdb's table is partial and in-frame only. The sample has about 360,000 clones, 70% to 90% seen once; the top ten hold 0.65% to 0.95%. The sequenced sample consisted of PBMCs. The receptors stem from a woman aged 18-30 years in good health and CMV-seronegative. CDR3s include the opening cysteine and the closing phenylalanine or tryptophan. Fields, in order: clone size, J gene, D gene, V gene, CDR3 DNA, CDR3 protein. The D gene is left open where the match is weak. A clone size is listed for some rows: how often the clone was seen (once, few, many), or a class if it is expanded.

-	TRBJ2-3	TRBD1	TRBV5-1	TGCGCCAGCAGTCGAGGACAGGATCGCACAGATACGCAGTATTTT	CASSRGQDRTDTQYF
-	TRBJ2-1	TRBD1	TRBV19	TGTGCCAGTAGTTTGGGACAGGGGCACAATGAGCAGTTCTTC	CASSLGQGHNEQFF
-	TRBJ1-6	-	TRBV6-1	TGTGCCAGCAGTGAGCGTCTCACAGGGAGCTCCTATAATTCACCCCTCCACTTT	CASSERLTGSSYNSPLHF
few	TRBJ1-6	TRBD1	TRBV4-1	TGCGCCAGCAGCACCGGACAGGGGGCCAATTCACCCCTCCACTTT	CASSTGQGANSPLHF
-	TRBJ2-2	-	TRBV5-4	TGTGCCAGCAGCCAAGCCAGGGTTCCCGGGGAGCTGTTTTTT	CASSQARVPGELFF
-	TRBJ1-4	-	TRBV6-1	TGTGCCAGCAGCGATTACAGGGTTGGTACGGAAAAACTGTTTTTT	CASSDYRVGTEKLFF
-	TRBJ1-2	TRBD1	TRBV19	TGTGCCAGTAGTGAGGAGGGGGCTTTGGATGGCTACACCTTC	CASSEEGALDGYTF
-	TRBJ2-3	TRBD1	TRBV10-1	TGCGCCAGCAGGTCCGGGACAGGGGTAACAGATACGCAGTATTTT	CASRSGTGVTDTQYF
-	TRBJ2-1	TRBD2	TRBV28	TGTGCCAGCAGTTTTAGGGCTAGCGGGAGGCTGGATGAGCAGTTCTTC	CASSFRASGRLDEQFF
-	TRBJ1-4	TRBD1	TRBV2	TGTGCCAGCAGGGTGGGACAGGGTAGGGGGAAACTGTTTTTT	CASRVGQGRGKLFF
-	TRBJ2-7	TRBD1	TRBV7-6	TGTGCCAGCAGCTTAGTGAATATAGGGACAGGAAACTCCTACGAGCAGTACTTC	CASSLVNIGTGNSYEQYF
-	TRBJ1-5	TRBD1	TRBV28	TGTGCCAGCAGTTTACGCGCAGGGGGTAGCAATCAGCCCCAGCATTTT	CASSLRAGGSNQPQHF
-	TRBJ1-2	TRBD1	TRBV5-4	TGTGCCAGCAGCTCCCCCGGGACAGGGGGTGAAGGCTATGGCTACACCTTC	CASSSPGTGGEGYGYTF
-	TRBJ1-2	TRBD1	TRBV7-9	TGTGCCAGCAGCTTAGAAAATGAGGACAGGGGTTCCTATGGCTACACCTTC	CASSLENEDRGSYGYTF
once	TRBJ2-4	-	TRBV7-8	TGTGCCAGCAGGGCCGGGTTGTCGGGAAACATTCAGTACTTC	CASRAGLSGNIQYF
-	TRBJ1-1	-	TRBV5-4	TGTGCCAGCAGTGGGGGAGGTACTGAAGCTTTCTTT	CASSGGGTEAFF
-	TRBJ1-3	TRBD1	TRBV4-2	TGTGCCAGCAGCACGGGACAGTACCGAAACACCATATATTTT	CASSTGQYRNTIYF
-	TRBJ1-2	TRBD1	TRBV5-8	TGTGCCAGCAGCTTGGCCTGGCCGGAGGACAGGGCCCATGGCTACACCTTC	CASSLAWPEDRAHGYTF
-	TRBJ1-2	-	TRBV2	TGTGCCAGCAGGCTCCGGGGGAACTATGGCTACACCTTC	CASRLRGNYGYTF
-	TRBJ1-2	-	TRBV6-6	TGTGCCAGCAGTTCGACCGCGGTGGGTGGCTACACCTTC	CASSSTAVGGYTF
-	TRBJ2-7	-	TRBV19	TGTGCCAGTAGTATACACAATACAGACGAGCAGTACTTC	CASSIHNTDEQYF
-	TRBJ2-1	-	TRBV11-3	TGTGCCAGCAGCCTAGGGAGACACAATGAGCAGTTCTTC	CASSLGRHNEQFF
-	TRBJ2-1	-	TRBV29-1	TGCAGCGTCTCCCCCCAAGGGGCGGCCTACAATGAGCAGTTCTTC	CSVSPQGAAYNEQFF
-	TRBJ1-2	-	TRBV7-9	TGTGCCAGCATCCCCCCAGGGGTGGACTATGGCTACACCTTC	CASIPPGVDYGYTF
-	TRBJ1-1	TRBD1	TRBV5-1	TGCGCCAGCAGTATGGGACAGACGAACACTGAAGCTTTCTTT	CASSMGQTNTEAFF
-	TRBJ2-7	TRBD2	TRBV5-5	TGTGCCAGCAGCTTGGCGGGGGGGTACTTATACGAGCAGTACTTC	CASSLAGGYLYEQYF
-	TRBJ1-1	-	TRBV7-3	TGTGCCAGCAGCTTCTCACCTATCACAGGCAGTATTGAAGCTTTCTTT	CASSFSPITGSIEAFF
-	TRBJ2-7	-	TRBV9	TGTGCCAGCAGCGGCGGAACAGGACGGAATACCTACGAGCAGTACTTC	CASSGGTGRNTYEQYF
-	TRBJ2-1	TRBD1	TRBV19	TGTGCCAGTAGTTACCTCGGGACAGGGGCCGATGAGCAGTTCTTC	CASSYLGTGADEQFF
-	TRBJ1-4	-	TRBV4-2	TGTGCCAGCAGCCAAGATCCCACAGGGTTTGAAAAACTGTTTTTT	CASSQDPTGFEKLFF